This entry lists 10 T cell receptor beta chains sequenced from one sample in a study of T cell repertoires in cytomegalovirus infection. One entry per CDR3 protein, called by TCRdb with MiXCR from the reads. The table lists 750,000 to 900,000 distinct CDR3 sequences, under 35% of them singletons. Their cognate antigens are unknown. The sample here was cultured CD8+ T cells from PBMCs, taken from culture after CMV antigen stimulation. Receptor source: a human donor in good health (CMV status not recorded). Some clones in this sample may be carry-over from other donors' samples.

This chain joins TRBV20-1 and TRBJ2-2; D perhaps matches TRBD1 (6 bases). The CDR3 totals 17 residues. Germline-derived CDR1 and CDR2 are DFQATT and SNEGSKA (reference sequence). The germline V and J ends were trimmed by 7 bases and 3 bases, with 24 bases remaining between them. The CDR3 nucleotides read TGCAGTGTTAACCCCCCTCCCGGGACAACCTACACCGGGGAGCTGTTTTTT. Protein sequence: CSVNPPPGTTYTGELFF.

The chain recombines TRBV15 with TRBJ2-2, with D perhaps TRBD1 or TRBD2 (5 bases each). Trimming pared 1 base from V and 0 bases from J, leaving 9 bases between. The CDR3 has 16 residues. The germline CDR1 and CDR2 sequences are LNHNV and YYDKDF (reference sequence). The CDR3 is CATSRGRGANTGELFF. For the CDR3, the DNA is TGTGCCACCAGCAGAGGAAGGGGAGCGAACACCGGGGAGCTGTTTTTT. Full variable domain (outside the CDR3, taken from reference TRBV15 and TRBJ2-2): DAMVIQNPRYQVTQFGKPVTLSCSQTLNHNVMYWYQQKSSQAPKLLFHYYDKDFNNEADTPDNFQSRRPNTSFCFLDIRSPGLGDTAMYLCATSRGRGANTGELFFGEGSRLTVL.

V and J are TRBV20-1 and TRBJ2-7; perhaps TRBD1 as D (5 bases). Germline CDR1 is DFQATT and CDR2 is SNEGSKA (reference sequence). CDR3 length: 14 amino acids. V was clipped by 0 bases and J by 1 base, with 10 bases between them. CDR3 in DNA: TGCAGTGCTAGAGATCAGGGAAGGTCCTACGAGCAGTACTTC. Translated: CSARDQGRSYEQYF.

The chain recombines TRBV6-2 or TRBV6-3 with TRBJ2-1, with 15 bases identical to TRBD2. The CDR3 is made up of 18 amino acids. V gave up 1 base and J gave up 4 bases; unmatched junction bases: 5. CDR1 and CDR2 (germline): MNHEY, SVGEGT. The CDR3 sequence: CASSYLLGTSGGYNEQFF. CDR3 coding DNA: TGTGCCAGCAGTTACTTACTAGGGACTAGCGGGGGGTACAATGAGCAGTTCTTC.

This clonotype turned up a few times. The J gene is TRBJ1-4, the V gene TRBV6-6; D is perhaps TRBD1 (5 bases). Trimming left V 2 bases short and J 5 bases short, with 9 bases between. Germline CDR1 MNHNY, CDR2 SVGAGI (reference sequence). The CDR3 contains 14 residues. The CDR3 reads CASSYQGTNEKLFF. The DNA of the CDR3 is TGTGCCAGCAGTTACCAGGGCACCAATGAAAAACTGTTTTTT.

The chain carries TRBV9 and TRBJ2-5; TRBD1 matches at 8 bases. Germline V lookup: CDR1 SGDLS, CDR2 YYNGEE. CDR3 length equals 14 residues. J lost 5 bases, V lost 1 base, and 4 bases had no gene match. CDR3 DNA sequence: TGTGCCAGCAGCGTACCGGACAGGGCGGAGACCCAGTACTTC. Its translation is CASSVPDRAETQYF.

The V call is TRBV15, the J call TRBJ2-1, with 11 bases matching TRBD1. V lost 5 bases, J lost 4 bases, and 1 base stayed unmatched. The length of the CDR3 is 14 residues. Germline values: CDR1 LNHNV, CDR2 YYDKDF (reference sequence). CDR3 loop: CATSGTGGYNEQFF. Written as DNA, the CDR3 is TGTGCCACCAGCGGGACAGGGGGTTACAATGAGCAGTTCTTC.

This clonotype was detected a few times. The chain carries TRBV6-1 and TRBJ2-5; D might be TRBD2 (5 bases). The germline V gene encodes CDR1 MNHNS and CDR2 SASEGT. V was clipped by 0 bases and J by 2 bases, with 10 bases between them. The CDR3 is made up of 15 amino acids. The CDR3 DNA is TGTGCCAGCAGTGAAGCAGGCGGACTGCAAGAGACCCAGTACTTC. Encoded protein: CASSEAGGLQETQYF.

The V call is TRBV6-5, the J call TRBJ2-2; the D gene is possibly TRBD2 (7 bases). From germline, CDR1 is MNHEY and CDR2 SVGAGI. CDR3 length: 14 amino acids. V lost 6 bases and J lost 5, with 13 bases in between. In nucleotides, the CDR3 is TGTGCCAGCAGACACAGGGAGGGGACCGGGGAGCTGTTTTTT. The encoded protein is CASRHREGTGELFF.

The chain combines TRBV5-4 with TRBJ2-1, with 8 bases identical to TRBD2. This CDR3 contains 12 residues. Germline CDR1 is SGHNT and CDR2 is YYREEE (reference sequence). Trimming removed 6 bases from V and 10 bases from J; junction bases left unmatched: 6. CDR3 bases: TGTGCCAGCACCCGGGGGGGGCCCGAGCAGTTCTTC. It codes for CASTRGGPEQFF.